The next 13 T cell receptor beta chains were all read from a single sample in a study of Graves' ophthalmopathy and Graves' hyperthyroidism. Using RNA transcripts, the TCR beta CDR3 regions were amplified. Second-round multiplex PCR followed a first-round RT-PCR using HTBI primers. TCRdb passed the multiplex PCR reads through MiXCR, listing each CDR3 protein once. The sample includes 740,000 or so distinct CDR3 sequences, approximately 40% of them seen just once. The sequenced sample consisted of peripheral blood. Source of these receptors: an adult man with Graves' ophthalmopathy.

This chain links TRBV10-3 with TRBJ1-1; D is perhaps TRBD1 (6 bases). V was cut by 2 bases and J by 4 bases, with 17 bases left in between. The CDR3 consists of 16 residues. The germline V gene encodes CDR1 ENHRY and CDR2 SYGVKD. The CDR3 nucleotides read TGTGCCATCAGTGAGAATACAGGGAGCGGGAGCACTGAAGCTTTCTTT. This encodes CAISENTGSGSTEAFF.

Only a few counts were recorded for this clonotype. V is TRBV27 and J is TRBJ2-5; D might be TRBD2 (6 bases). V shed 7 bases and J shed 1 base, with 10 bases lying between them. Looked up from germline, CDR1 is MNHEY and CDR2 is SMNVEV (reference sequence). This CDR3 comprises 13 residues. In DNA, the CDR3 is TGTGCCAGCAAGCGGCGGGGCCAAGAGACCCAGTACTTC. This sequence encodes CASKRRGQETQYF.

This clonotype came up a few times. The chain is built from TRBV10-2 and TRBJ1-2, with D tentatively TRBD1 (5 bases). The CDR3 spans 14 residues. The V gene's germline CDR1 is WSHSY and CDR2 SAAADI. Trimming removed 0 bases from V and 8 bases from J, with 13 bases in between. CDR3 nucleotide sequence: TGCGCCAGCAGTGAGTCGCAATGGGGGTCCGGCTACACCTTC. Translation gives CASSESQWGSGYTF.

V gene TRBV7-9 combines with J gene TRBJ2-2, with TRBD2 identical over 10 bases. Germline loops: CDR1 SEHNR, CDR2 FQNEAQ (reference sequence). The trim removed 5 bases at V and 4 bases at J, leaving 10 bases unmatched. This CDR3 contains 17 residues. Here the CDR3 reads CASSPLLAGVFTGELFF. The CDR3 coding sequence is TGTGCCAGCAGCCCCCTTCTAGCGGGAGTTTTCACCGGGGAGCTGTTTTTT.

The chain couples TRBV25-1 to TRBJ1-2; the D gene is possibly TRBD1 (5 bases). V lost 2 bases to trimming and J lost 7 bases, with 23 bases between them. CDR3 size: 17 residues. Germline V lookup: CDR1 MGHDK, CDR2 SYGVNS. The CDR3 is CASSELASRGDPTGYTF. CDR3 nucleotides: TGTGCCAGCAGTGAACTCGCCAGTAGAGGGGATCCAACTGGCTACACCTTC.

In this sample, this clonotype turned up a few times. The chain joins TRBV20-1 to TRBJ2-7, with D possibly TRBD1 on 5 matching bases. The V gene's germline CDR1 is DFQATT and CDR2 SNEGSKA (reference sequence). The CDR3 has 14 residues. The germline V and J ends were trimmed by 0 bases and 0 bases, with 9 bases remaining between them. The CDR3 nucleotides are TGCAGTGCTAGAGATGGGCAGGGCTCCTACGAGCAGTACTTC. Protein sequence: CSARDGQGSYEQYF.

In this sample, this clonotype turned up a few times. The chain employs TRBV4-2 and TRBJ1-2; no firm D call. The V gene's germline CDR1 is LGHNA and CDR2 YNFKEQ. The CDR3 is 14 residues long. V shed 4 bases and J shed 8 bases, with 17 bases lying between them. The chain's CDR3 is CASSRDQAMGGYTF. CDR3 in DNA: TGTGCCAGCAGCCGAGACCAAGCTATGGGGGGCTACACCTTC.

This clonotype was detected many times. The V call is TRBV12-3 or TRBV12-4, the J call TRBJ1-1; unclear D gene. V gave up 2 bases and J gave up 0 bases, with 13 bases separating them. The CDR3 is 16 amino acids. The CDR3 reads CASSLRWSLMNTEAFF. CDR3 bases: TGTGCCAGCAGTTTAAGGTGGAGCCTCATGAACACTGAAGCTTTCTTT.

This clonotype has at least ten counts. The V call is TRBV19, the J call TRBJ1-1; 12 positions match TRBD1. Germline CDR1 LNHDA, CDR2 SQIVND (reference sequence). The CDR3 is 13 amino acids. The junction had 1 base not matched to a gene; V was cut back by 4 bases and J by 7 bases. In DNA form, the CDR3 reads TGTGCCAGTAGTAGGGACAGGGGGCGTGAAGCTTTCTTT. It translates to CASSRDRGREAFF.

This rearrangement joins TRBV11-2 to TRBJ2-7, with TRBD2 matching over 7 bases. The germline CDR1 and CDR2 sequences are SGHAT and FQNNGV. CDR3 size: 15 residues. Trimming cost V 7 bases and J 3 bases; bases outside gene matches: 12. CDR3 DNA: TGTGCCAGCAAGACGGATGGCGGGAGCCTCTACGAGCAGTACTTC. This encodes CASKTDGGSLYEQYF.

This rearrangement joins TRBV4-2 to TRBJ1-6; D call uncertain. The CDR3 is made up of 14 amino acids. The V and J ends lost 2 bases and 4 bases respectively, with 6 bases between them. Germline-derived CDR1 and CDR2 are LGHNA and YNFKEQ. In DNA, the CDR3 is TGTGCCAGCAGCCAATCCAGATATAATTCACCCCTCCACTTT. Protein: CASSQSRYNSPLHF.

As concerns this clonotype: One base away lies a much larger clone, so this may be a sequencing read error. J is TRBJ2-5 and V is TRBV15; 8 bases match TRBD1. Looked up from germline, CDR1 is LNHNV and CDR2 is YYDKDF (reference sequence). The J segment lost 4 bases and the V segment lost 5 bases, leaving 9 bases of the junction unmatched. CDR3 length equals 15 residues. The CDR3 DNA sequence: TGTGCCACCAGCTTAGTGGGGACAGGTACAGAGACCCAGTACTTC. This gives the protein CATSLVGTGTETQYF.

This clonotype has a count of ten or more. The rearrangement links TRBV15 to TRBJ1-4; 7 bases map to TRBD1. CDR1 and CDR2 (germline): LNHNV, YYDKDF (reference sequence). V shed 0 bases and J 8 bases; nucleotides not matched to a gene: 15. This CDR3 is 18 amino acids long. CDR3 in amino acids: CATSRDQNMRGRGEKLFF. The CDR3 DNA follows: TGTGCCACCAGCAGAGATCAGAATATGAGGGGGCGAGGCGAAAAACTGTTTTTT.